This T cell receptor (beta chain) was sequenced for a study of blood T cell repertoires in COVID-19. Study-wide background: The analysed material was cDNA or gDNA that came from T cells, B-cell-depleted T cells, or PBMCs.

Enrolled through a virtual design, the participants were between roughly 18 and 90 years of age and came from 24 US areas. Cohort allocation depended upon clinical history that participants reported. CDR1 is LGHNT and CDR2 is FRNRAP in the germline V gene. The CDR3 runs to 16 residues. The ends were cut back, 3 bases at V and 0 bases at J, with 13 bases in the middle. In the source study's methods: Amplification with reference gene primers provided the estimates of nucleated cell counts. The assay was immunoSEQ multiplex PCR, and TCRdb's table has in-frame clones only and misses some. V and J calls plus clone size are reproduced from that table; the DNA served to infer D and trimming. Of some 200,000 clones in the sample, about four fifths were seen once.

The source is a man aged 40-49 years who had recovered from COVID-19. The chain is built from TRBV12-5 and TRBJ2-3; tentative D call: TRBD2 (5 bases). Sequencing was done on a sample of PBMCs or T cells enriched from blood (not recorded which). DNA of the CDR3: TGTGCTAGTGGTTTTTTCCTAGCCACTAGCACAGATACGCAGTATTTT. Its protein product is CASGFFLATSTDTQYF.